The T cell receptor beta chain under discussion was sequenced for a study of blood T cell repertoires in COVID-19 (dated by TCRdb to about 2020). Study-wide context: The collaborator samples originated in the United States, Italy and Spain and spanned the acute and convalescent phases of COVID-19. The prospective study material was composed of cDNA or gDNA derived from T cells, B-cell-depleted T cells, or PBMCs. Subjects who had been exposed to COVID-19, were actively infected with it, or had recovered from it provided the deeply sampled blood TCRbeta repertoires that made up the dataset. The repertoires were made available in a free public database intended to serve as a resource for research on the immune response to SARS-CoV-2. The samples were drawn from two sources: the first 160 participants of the ongoing ImmuneRACE study, and fewer than 1,500 subjects contributed by 6 global collaborators. A de-identified subject ID, COVID-19 status, age in years and sex were almost always included in the sample metadata. Where available, HLA class I and class II types were taken from metadata supplied by the sample provider and were not determined by assay-based typing.

This clone was counted only a few times. Its cognate antigen has yet to be identified. Per-base qualities were not stored, and no clone one base away is much larger. Collaborating institutions collected whole blood in K2EDTA tubes following their own protocols. For TCRbeta analysis, collaborators shipped samples in one of three forms: frozen whole blood, isolated PBMCs, or DNA extracted from either of those sample types. The study at large found these results: The amount of clinical and demographic metadata varied by source and participant and was provided uncurated.

Looking up the germline V gene yields CDR1 SGHDN and CDR2 FVKESK. The cysteine opens and the phenylalanine closes a CDR3 of 12 amino acids. Just CDR3 DNA is preserved here, 36 bases in frame from base 1. V loses 8 bases, J loses 7 bases, and the germline ends lie 11 bases apart. TCRbeta CDR3 regions were amplified from genomic DNA by means of the immunoSEQ Assay, a bias-controlled multiplex PCR. The published analysis was carried out like this. The number of nucleated cells in each sample was estimated from the amplification of reference gene primers within the assay. To quantify the absolute abundance of each unique TCRbeta CDR3 rearrangement, sequence reads were collapsed and filtered. Productive Simpson clonality was computed per sample as the square root of Simpson's diversity index over productive rearrangements. This immuneACCESS table, as held by TCRdb, lists in-frame sequences with V and J called but not all clones. Of the missing ones, under half trace to an unresolved V gene in checked studies; the others have no known cause. V, J and clone size are those of that table, while D and trimming were read from the DNA. The sample records approximately 11,000 clones, nearly 90% of which are singletons. The ten largest clones represent about a tenth of the sample.

The chain employs TRBV14 and TRBJ2-2; tentative D gene TRBD1, with 6 bases matching. The sequence came from a human donor in a cohort sampled during active COVID-19. The sequenced sample was peripheral blood. CDR3 protein: CASFKGVGELFF. The nucleotide sequence is TGTGCCAGCTTCAAGGGGGTCGGGGAGCTGTTTTTT.